A single sample gave rise to the 23 T cell receptor beta chains below, sequenced in a study of shared clonotypes between healthy human individuals. Sequenced by immunoSEQ multiplex PCR; TCRdb stores in-frame clones only, minus some. Altogether hundreds of thousands of clones are present, approximately 79% being singletons, with the ten largest covering 1.7%. The sequencing sample was made of memory CD4+ T cells sorted from blood. Subset specified: CD45RA-negative fraction. The receptors shown here come from a woman in her 30s in good health.

This clone was seen at least ten times. Other DNA sequences within the sample encode an identical CDR3. V and J are TRBV28 and TRBJ1-1, with 7 bases aligning to TRBD1. In germline, CDR1 is MDHEN, CDR2 SYDVKM. There are 13 residues in the CDR3. V dropped 4 bases and J dropped 5; count of bases not matched to a gene: 4. The CDR3 reads CASSSQGGTEAFF. Written as DNA, the CDR3 is TGTGCCAGCAGTTCCCAGGGGGGTACTGAAGCTTTCTTT.

This chain uses TRBV10-1 with TRBJ2-1; maybe TRBD2 (5 bases). CDR1 and CDR2 from the germline V gene are WNHNN and SYGVQD (reference sequence). This CDR3 contains 13 residues. Trimming removed 8 bases at V and 9 bases at J, with 17 bases between. The CDR3 here is CASQRHEGGEQFF. The CDR3 DNA follows: TGCGCCAGCCAGCGGCATGAAGGAGGTGAGCAGTTCTTC.

With regard to this clone: Additional DNA sequences in this sample encode the identical CDR3. V is TRBV6-5 and J is TRBJ1-1; no definite D call. This CDR3 has 12 amino acids. Trimming pared 6 bases from V and 1 base from J, leaving 6 bases between. Germline CDR1 and CDR2: MNHEY and SVGAGI. The CDR3 is CASSSANTEAFF. In DNA form, the CDR3 reads TGTGCCAGCAGCTCAGCGAACACTGAAGCTTTCTTT.

J is TRBJ1-2 and V is TRBV19; 7 bases map to TRBD1. This CDR3 has 14 amino acids. The trim removed 5 bases at V and 4 bases at J, leaving 7 bases unmatched. Per germline, CDR1 LNHDA and CDR2 SQIVND (reference sequence). The CDR3 region is CASSGGQVAYGYTF. The CDR3 DNA is TGTGCCAGTAGTGGTGGACAGGTCGCCTATGGCTACACCTTC.

This chain uses TRBV19 with TRBJ1-5, with D maybe TRBD1 (5 bases). The CDR3 runs to 16 residues. V dropped 3 bases and J dropped 0 bases, with 12 bases sitting between them. Germline-derived CDR1 and CDR2 are LNHDA and SQIVND (reference sequence). The DNA of the CDR3 is TGTGCCAGTAGTATGTCTGGGACCATTAGCAATCAGCCCCAGCATTTT. This encodes CASSMSGTISNQPQHF.

This chain uses TRBV5-1 with TRBJ2-1; D not certain. The germline V gene has CDR1 SGHRS and CDR2 YFSETQ. The CDR3 loop spans 14 amino acids. V dropped 4 bases and J dropped 0 bases, with 8 bases sitting between them. The DNA of the CDR3 is TGCGCCAGCAGCCGCGGAAACTCCTACAATGAGCAGTTCTTC. This sequence encodes CASSRGNSYNEQFF.

The table lists this clone with a few counts. In nucleotides, the CDR3 is TGTGCCAGCAGCCCCGGGAGTAGCGGGAGTGAGGAGCAGTACTTC. Residues: CASSPGSSGSEEQYF. The V gene is TRBV28, the J gene TRBJ2-7; 9 bases fit TRBD2. CDR1 and CDR2 from the germline V gene are MDHEN and SYDVKM. The CDR3 covers 15 residues. V shed 6 bases, J shed 7 bases, and the junction held 13 bases outside the gene matches.

The CDR3 nucleotides read TGTGCCAGTAGTCCCGGACAGGGGGTGTCCGAGCAGTACTTC. This codes for CASSPGQGVSEQYF. This rearrangement joins TRBV19 to TRBJ2-7; 10 nucleotides match TRBD1. Germline CDR1 and CDR2: LNHDA and SQIVND (reference sequence). With V trimmed by 5 bases and J by 6 bases, 7 bases remained unmatched. This CDR3 comprises 14 residues.

The V and J genes are TRBV19 and TRBJ1-1; 8 nucleotides agree with TRBD1. V dropped 6 bases and J dropped 3; count of bases not matched to a gene: 6. The CDR3 spans 14 residues. Germline lookup yields CDR1 LNHDA and CDR2 SQIVND (reference sequence). For the CDR3, the DNA is TGTGCCAGTAGACAGGGGGAGTGGGACACTGAAGCTTTCTTT. Encoded protein: CASRQGEWDTEAFF.

The V and J genes are TRBV5-6 and TRBJ2-3, with 15 nucleotides matching TRBD2. The CDR3 spans 16 residues. Germline V gives CDR1 SGHDT, CDR2 YYEEEE. Trimming at V came to 1 base and at J to 6 bases, leaving 3 bases not matched to a gene. This chain's CDR3 is CASSLPGTSGGDTQYF. The CDR3 nucleotides read TGTGCCAGCAGCTTGCCAGGGACTAGCGGGGGGGATACGCAGTATTTT.

The chain is built from TRBV7-2 and TRBJ2-7; 9 bases fit TRBD2. The CDR3 runs to 15 residues. After removal of 1 base from V and 0 bases from J, the junction contained 1 base not matched to a gene. CDR1 is SGHTA and CDR2 is FQGNSA in the germline V gene. CDR3 sequence: CASSLVAGVSYEQYF. The CDR3 DNA follows: TGTGCCAGCAGCTTAGTAGCGGGAGTCTCCTACGAGCAGTACTTC.

The rearrangement joins TRBV2 to TRBJ1-2; the D gene is possibly TRBD1 (5 bases). V gave up 7 bases and J gave up 4 bases, with 10 bases separating them. The CDR3 is 12 residues long. Germline lookup yields CDR1 SNHLY and CDR2 FYNNEI. The CDR3 sequence is CASNPTVYGYTF. CDR3 sequence (DNA): TGTGCCAGCAACCCGACAGTCTATGGCTACACCTTC.

This chain uses TRBV27 with TRBJ2-1; 9 bases are a match to TRBD2. Germline V gives CDR1 MNHEY, CDR2 SMNVEV (reference sequence). V gave up 5 bases and J gave up 4 bases; unmatched junction bases: 6. CDR3 size: 15 residues. Written as DNA, the CDR3 is TGTGCCAGCAGTAGAGCGGGAGGTCTTTACAATGAGCAGTTCTTC. The encoded protein is CASSRAGGLYNEQFF.

The rearrangement uses TRBV19 and TRBJ2-1; 11 nucleotides line up with TRBD2. With 1 base clipped from V and 7 bases from J, the junction kept 3 bases outside the gene matches. Germline V gene lookup returns CDR1 LNHDA and CDR2 SQIVND (reference sequence). CDR3 length: 15 residues. In DNA, the CDR3 is TGTGCCAGTAGTATAGGTCTAGCGGGAGGAAATGAGCAGTTCTTC. Protein sequence: CASSIGLAGGNEQFF.

This rearrangement joins TRBV28 to TRBJ2-1; possibly TRBD1 for D (5 bases). V lost 1 base to trimming and J lost 7 bases, with 17 bases between them. Germline CDR1 MDHEN, CDR2 SYDVKM. This CDR3 spans 16 amino acids. CDR3 coding DNA: TGTGCCAGCAGTTTATTGGGAAAGGGGCCCGGAAATGAGCAGTTCTTC. Its protein is CASSLLGKGPGNEQFF.

This chain joins TRBV12-5 and TRBJ2-3, with no clear D. The germline CDR1 and CDR2 sequences are LGHNT and FRNRAP. The V gene lost 3 bases and the J gene lost 2 bases, with 6 bases spanning the gap. CDR3 length equals 13 residues. The CDR3 spells CASGLSSTDTQYF. The CDR3 bases are TGTGCTAGTGGTTTAAGTTCCACAGATACGCAGTATTTT.

This sequence joins TRBV19 and TRBJ2-7, with a possible D match to TRBD1 (6 bases). This CDR3 is 14 amino acids long. Trimming removed 6 bases at V and 6 bases at J, with 18 bases between. CDR1 LNHDA and CDR2 SQIVND come from the germline V gene (reference sequence). Here the CDR3 reads CASSPPYRVSEQYF. The CDR3 bases are TGTGCCAGTAGCCCCCCTTACAGGGTTAGCGAGCAGTACTTC.

The chain is built from TRBV13 and TRBJ2-3; D gene uncertain. Germline CDR1 PRHDT, CDR2 FYEKMQ (reference sequence). Trimming stripped 0 bases from V and 2 bases from J, with 6 bases between. This CDR3 region has 14 residues. CDR3 DNA sequence: TGTGCCAGCAGCTTAGGGAAACCCACAGATACGCAGTATTTT. Encoded protein: CASSLGKPTDTQYF.

As concerns this clone: Other DNA sequences in this sample translate to the same CDR3. The chain links TRBV7-2 to TRBJ1-5; no firm D call. This CDR3 is 15 amino acids long. V was pared by 1 base and J by 2 bases, with 9 bases between. CDR1 is SGHTA, CDR2 FQGNSA, per germline. CDR3 protein: CASSLGGAGNQPQHF. In DNA form, the CDR3 reads TGTGCCAGCAGCTTAGGCGGTGCGGGCAATCAGCCCCAGCATTTT.

Details on this clone: Other DNA sequences in this sample translate to the same CDR3. This chain connects TRBV7-9 to TRBJ2-3; weak D call: TRBD2 (5 bases). Looked up from germline, CDR1 is SEHNR and CDR2 is FQNEAQ (reference sequence). V lost 4 bases and J lost 6, with 11 bases in between. There are 13 residues in the CDR3. The CDR3 loop reads CASSSTGVDTQYF. The CDR3 DNA reads as TGTGCCAGCAGCTCAACCGGGGTGGATACGCAGTATTTT.

This clone has more than one count but fewer than ten. This chain uses TRBV6-5 with TRBJ1-2; D may be TRBD1 (6 bases). This CDR3 has 13 residues. The germline V and J ends were trimmed by 4 bases and 8 bases, with 14 bases remaining between them. The V gene's germline CDR1 is MNHEY and CDR2 SVGAGI. The CDR3 loop reads CASSWTVEAGYTF. The DNA of the CDR3 is TGTGCCAGCAGTTGGACAGTTGAGGCGGGCTACACCTTC.

The CDR3 spells CTSSQDRKDSDTQYF. The CDR3 DNA is TGCACCAGCAGCCAAGATCGGAAGGACTCGGATACGCAGTATTTT. The chain links TRBV1 to TRBJ2-3; the table gives TRBD2 as D, unverified against the DNA. TRBV1 is deemed a pseudogene. The CDR3 totals 15 residues.

The chain uses TRBV2 and TRBJ1-1, with TRBD1 matching over 7 bases. Germline CDR1 is SNHLY and CDR2 is FYNNEI. Unmatched junction bases numbered 7, after V lost 8 bases and J lost 1 base. The CDR3 has 14 amino acids. The CDR3 nucleotides are TGTGCCAGCCGACAGGGCTCCCCGAACACTGAAGCTTTCTTT. This codes for CASRQGSPNTEAFF. Drawing the rest from reference TRBV2 and TRBJ1-1, the complete variable domain is EPEVTQTPSHQVTQMGQEVILRCVPISNHLYFYWYRQILGQKVEFLVSFYNNEISEKSEIFDDQFSVERPDGSNFTLKIRSTKLEDSAMYFCASRQGSPNTEAFFGQGTRLTVV.